This passage covers 20 T cell receptor beta chains from one sample sequenced in a study of cytomegalovirus exposure and HLA in healthy donors. The table came from immunoSEQ multiplex PCR; TCRdb's copy has only in-frame clones and leaves some out. The data contain some 150,000 clones, about 86% of them seen just once; the ten biggest clones take up 2.1%. Sequenced material: PBMCs. The receptors were gathered from a human donor in good health.

The gene calls are TRBV5-4 and TRBJ1-1; maybe TRBD1 (6 bases). CDR1 is SGHNT, CDR2 YYREEE, per germline (reference sequence). This CDR3 contains 14 residues. Trimming shortened V by 3 bases and J by 4 bases, and 13 bases separated the two germline ends. The CDR3 bases are TGTGCCAGCAGCTCCTACAGGGTTTTCACTGAAGCTTTCTTT. Protein product: CASSSYRVFTEAFF. Full variable domain (remainder filled in from reference TRBV5-4 and TRBJ1-1): ETGVTQSPTHLIKTRGQQVTLRCSSQSGHNTVSWYQQALGQGPQFIFQYYREEENGRGNFPPRFSGLQFPNYSSELNVNALELDDSALYLCASSSYRVFTEAFFGQGTRLTVV.

V is TRBV21-1 and J is TRBJ1-2. TRBV21-1 is designated a pseudogene. The CDR3 has 16 amino acids. DNA of the CDR3: TGTGCCAGCAGCAAAGGAGGCGGCAGATGCTCGGGTGGCTACACCTTC. This gives the protein CASSKGGGRCSGGYTF.

The chain employs TRBV19 and TRBJ1-2, with a weak D call TRBD1 (6 bases). Trimming took off 6 bases at V and 1 base at J, with 12 bases between the two ends. Germline V gene sequence: CDR1 LNHDA, CDR2 SQIVND (reference sequence). The CDR3 length is 14 residues. For the CDR3, the DNA is TGTGCCAGTAGGAGAGGACAGTTTAACTATGGCTACACCTTC. Its protein is CASRRGQFNYGYTF.

This chain links TRBV5-1 with TRBJ2-3; the match to TRBD2 covers 13 bases. The CDR3 runs 19 residues. Germline trimming cut 2 bases from V and 0 bases from J; bases unmatched to any gene: 9. Germline V gene sequence: CDR1 SGHRS, CDR2 YFSETQ. The CDR3, as DNA: TGCGCCAGCAGCTTACGGACTAGCGGGAGATTTATTAGCACAGATACGCAGTATTTT. Protein: CASSLRTSGRFISTDTQYF. Full variable domain (remainder filled in from reference TRBV5-1 and TRBJ2-3): KAGVTQTPRYLIKTRGQQVTLSCSPISGHRSVSWYQQTPGQGLQFLFEYFSETQRNKGNFPGRFSGRQFSNSRSEMNVSTLELGDSALYLCASSLRTSGRFISTDTQYFGPGTRLTVL.

This rearrangement joins TRBV6-5 to TRBJ2-1; TRBD2 is a possible D gene (5 bases). Trimming left V 0 bases short and J 7 bases short, with 7 bases between. Germline lookup yields CDR1 MNHEY and CDR2 SVGAGI. The CDR3 has 13 amino acids. For the CDR3, the DNA is TGTGCCAGCAGTTACTCAACGGGGAATGAGCAGTTCTTC. Its protein product is CASSYSTGNEQFF.

The V and J genes are TRBV2 and TRBJ2-5, with 11 positions matching TRBD2. Losses at the gene ends were 4 bases for V and 2 bases for J; bases not matched to a gene: 6. Germline V lookup: CDR1 SNHLY, CDR2 FYNNEI. The CDR3 has 16 amino acids. The CDR3 sequence: CASSATSGNQQETQYF. The CDR3 DNA reads as TGTGCCAGCAGTGCGACTAGCGGGAACCAACAAGAGACCCAGTACTTC.

This clone has only one observation. V is TRBV27 and J is TRBJ1-5; perhaps TRBD1 as D (5 bases). Germline V gene data show CDR1 as MNHEY and CDR2 as SMNVEV (reference sequence). Trimming stripped 7 bases from V and 6 bases from J, with 19 bases between. The length of the CDR3 is 15 residues. The CDR3 DNA follows: TGTGCCAGCAAAAGGAGCAAGGGGTTATTTCAGCCCCAGCATTTT. This codes for CASKRSKGLFQPQHF.

The gene calls are TRBV6-6 and TRBJ2-3; 10 nucleotides agree with TRBD2. The CDR3 is 15 residues long. In germline, CDR1 is MNHNY, CDR2 SVGAGI (reference sequence). V was pared by 0 bases and J by 5 bases, with 2 bases of the junction left unmatched. In DNA form, the CDR3 reads TGTGCCAGCAGTTACTCGGGACTAGCGAAAGATACGCAGTATTTT. Translating it yields CASSYSGLAKDTQYF.

The table lists this clone with a few counts. The gene calls are TRBV28 and TRBJ1-3; tentative D call: TRBD1 (5 bases). V was shortened by 3 bases and J by 3 bases, with 9 bases between the two germline ends. Germline values: CDR1 MDHEN, CDR2 SYDVKM. The CDR3 consists of 14 residues. CDR3 sequence reads: CASSFGGGGNTIYF. CDR3 nucleotides: TGTGCCAGCAGTTTCGGGGGAGGTGGAAACACCATATATTTT.

This chain links TRBV18 with TRBJ2-1, with 13 bases that match TRBD2. CDR3 length equals 16 residues. CDR1 is KGHSH and CDR2 is LQKENI in the germline V gene. J lost 8 bases, V lost 3 bases, and 7 bases had no gene match. CDR3 sequence (DNA): TGTGCCAGCTCACCTACTAGCGGGGGGGCCCCCGATGAGCAGTTCTTC. It specifies CASSPTSGGAPDEQFF.

The sample holds a few counts of this clone. The rearrangement joins TRBV28 to TRBJ1-2; 8 bases fit TRBD1. Trimming cost V 8 bases and J 5 bases; bases outside gene matches: 4. CDR3 length: 12 residues. Germline values: CDR1 MDHEN, CDR2 SYDVKM. CDR3 protein: CASQGAAYGYTF. The CDR3 bases are TGTGCCAGCCAGGGGGCAGCGTATGGCTACACCTTC.

The CDR3: CASSPGEAYGYTF. DNA for the CDR3: TGTGCCAGCTCACCAGGGGAGGCTTATGGCTACACCTTC. V and J are TRBV18 and TRBJ1-2, with D uncertain. The germline CDR1 and CDR2 sequences are KGHSH and LQKENI. The V and J ends lost 2 bases and 5 bases respectively, with 9 bases between them. The CDR3 covers 13 residues.

The rearrangement joins TRBV5-6 to TRBJ1-3; TRBD1 aligns across 7 bases. The CDR3 covers 17 residues. V gave up 0 bases and J gave up 0 bases; unmatched junction bases: 6. Germline V gene sequence: CDR1 SGHDT, CDR2 YYEEEE. CDR3 loop: CASSLAGGPVSGNTIYF. CDR3 nucleotide sequence: TGTGCCAGCAGCTTGGCAGGGGGACCCGTCTCTGGAAACACCATATATTTT.

The genes are TRBV7-2 and TRBJ2-7; 7 bases fit TRBD1. Per the germline V gene, CDR1 is SGHTA and CDR2 is FQGNSA. The CDR3 has 14 amino acids. Losses at the gene ends were 3 bases for V and 2 bases for J; bases not matched to a gene: 4. CDR3 sequence: CASSFWDRAYEQYF. The CDR3 DNA sequence: TGTGCCAGCAGCTTTTGGGACAGAGCCTACGAGCAGTACTTC.

V and J are TRBV5-3 and TRBJ2-7; D ambiguous. TRBV5-3 is given ORF status, its function remaining uncertain. V lost 1 base, J lost 6 bases, and 14 bases lay in between. The CDR3 runs 14 residues. CDR3 sequence: CARSLLFRSGEQYF. The CDR3, as DNA: TGTGCCAGAAGCTTGCTGTTTCGATCCGGCGAGCAGTACTTC.

This chain links TRBV12-1 with TRBJ1-5; the table's D gene call, TRBD1, was not cross checked with the DNA. TRBV12-1 is reported as a pseudogene. This CDR3 has 13 residues. CDR3 bases: TGTGCCAGCAGCACCGACAGAGATCAGCCCCAGCATTTT. Amino acids: CASSTDRDQPQHF.

V and J are TRBV5-4 and TRBJ1-4, with 7 positions matching TRBD1. The CDR3 runs 16 residues. Germline V gene data show CDR1 as SGHNT and CDR2 as YYREEE (reference sequence). The J segment lost 8 bases and the V segment lost 2 bases, leaving 12 bases of the junction unmatched. The CDR3 loop reads CASSLSTGLVGEKLFF. The CDR3, as DNA: TGTGCCAGCAGCTTATCGACAGGGCTGGTCGGAGAAAAACTGTTTTTT.

This clone has a handful of counts. V is TRBV6-1 and J is TRBJ2-2; TRBD1 might be the D (5 bases). The CDR3 covers 15 residues. Deletions cut 6 bases from V and 1 base from J, with 12 bases between. Germline V gene data show CDR1 as MNHNS and CDR2 as SASEGT. CDR3 loop: CASRPMQGNTGELFF. The CDR3 coding sequence is TGTGCCAGCAGACCCATGCAGGGGAACACCGGGGAGCTGTTTTTT.

This sequence joins TRBV6-6 and TRBJ2-5; 13 bases are shared with TRBD2. V was pared by 4 bases and J by 4 bases, with 3 bases of the junction left unmatched. The CDR3 loop spans 15 amino acids. Germline CDR1 is MNHNY and CDR2 is SVGAGI (reference sequence). CDR3 in DNA: TGTGCCAGCAGTTCGACTAGCGGGAGGTTAGAGACCCAGTACTTC. Encoded protein: CASSSTSGRLETQYF.

This clone was seen just once. The chain links TRBV6-5 to TRBJ1-5; 7 nucleotides align to TRBD1. In germline, CDR1 is MNHEY, CDR2 SVGAGI. After removal of 6 bases from V and 2 bases from J, the junction contained 7 bases not matched to a gene. The CDR3 length is 15 residues. This chain's CDR3 is CASSKEGARNQPQHF. CDR3 nucleotides: TGTGCCAGCAGCAAAGAGGGGGCGCGCAATCAGCCCCAGCATTTT.